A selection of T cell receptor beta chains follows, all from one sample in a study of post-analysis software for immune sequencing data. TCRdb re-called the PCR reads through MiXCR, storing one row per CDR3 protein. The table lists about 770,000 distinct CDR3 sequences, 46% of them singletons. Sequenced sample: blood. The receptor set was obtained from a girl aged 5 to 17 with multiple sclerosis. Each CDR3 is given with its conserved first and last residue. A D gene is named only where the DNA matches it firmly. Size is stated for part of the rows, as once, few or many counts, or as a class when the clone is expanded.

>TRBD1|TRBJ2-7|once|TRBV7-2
TGTGCCAGCAGCCCAGACAGGGCTTCCACCTACGAGCAGTACTTC
CASSPDRASTYEQYF
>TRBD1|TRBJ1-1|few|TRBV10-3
TGTGCCATCAGTACCCAGGACAGGGGCCCTGAAGCTTTCTTT
CAISTQDRGPEAFF
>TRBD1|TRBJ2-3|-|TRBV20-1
TGCAGTGCTGCTCCTAGGACAGGGAGTAACACAGATACGCAGTATTTT
CSAAPRTGSNTDTQYF
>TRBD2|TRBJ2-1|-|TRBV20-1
TGCAGTGCTAGTTCGCGGGAGGTCTCCTACAATGAGCAGTTCTTC
CSASSREVSYNEQFF
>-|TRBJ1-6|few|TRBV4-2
TGTGCCAGCAGCCAGGCACAGGGAGCTGAATCACCCCTCCACTTT
CASSQAQGAESPLHF
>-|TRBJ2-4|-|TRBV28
TGTGCCAGCAGTTTATTCGGTGGTAAAAACATTCAGTACTTC
CASSLFGGKNIQYF
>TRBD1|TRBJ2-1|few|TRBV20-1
TGCAGTGCTCCGGGACAGATCTCCTACAATGAGCAGTTCTTC
CSAPGQISYNEQFF
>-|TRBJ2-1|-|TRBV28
TGTGCCAGCAGCCCGAGAGACCCAAGCTCCTACAATGAGCAGTTCTTC
CASSPRDPSSYNEQFF
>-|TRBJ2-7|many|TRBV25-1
TGTGCCAGCAGTGAACTTGGCTACGAGCAGTACTTC
CASSELGYEQYF
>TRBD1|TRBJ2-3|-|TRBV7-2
TGTGCCAGCAGCTGGAAACAGGGGGCGTTGACAGATACGCAGTATTTT
CASSWKQGALTDTQYF
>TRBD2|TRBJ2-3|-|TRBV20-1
TGCAGTGTCTCCCGGGGGGGAGGGAGACCAACCGCCCCAGATACGCAGTATTTT
CSVSRGGGRPTAPDTQYF
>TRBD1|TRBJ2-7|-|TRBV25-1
TGTGCCAGCCTAGCCACAGGGGCTTACGAGCAGTACTTC
CASLATGAYEQYF
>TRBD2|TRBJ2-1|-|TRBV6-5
TGTGCCAGCAGCCAAACTAGCGGCAACAATGAGCAGTTCTTC
CASSQTSGNNEQFF
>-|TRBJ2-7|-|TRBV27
TGTGCCAGCAGTTTCCTTTGGGGACCCGTCTACGAGCAGTACTTC
CASSFLWGPVYEQYF
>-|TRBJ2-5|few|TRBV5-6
TGTGCCAGCAGCCAAAAGGGGGTATCGGAGACCCAGTACTTC
CASSQKGVSETQYF
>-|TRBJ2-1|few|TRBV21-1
TGTGCCAGCAGCACACCGATACGATCCGACAATGAGCAGTTCTTC
CASSTPIRSDNEQFF
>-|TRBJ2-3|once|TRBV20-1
TGCAGTGCTAGCTTCCCTAGCGGCACAGATACGCAGTATTTT
CSASFPSGTDTQYF
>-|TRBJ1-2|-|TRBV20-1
TGCAGTGCTAGAGTTGGGGACTATGGCTACACCTTC
CSARVGDYGYTF
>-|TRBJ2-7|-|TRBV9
TGTGCCAGCAGCGGCGAGAACCCCTACGAGCAGTACTTC
CASSGENPYEQYF
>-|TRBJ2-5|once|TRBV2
TGTGCCAGCAGTGAATGGCGGCAGGGTGGTGAGCAGTACTTC
CASSEWRQGGEQYF
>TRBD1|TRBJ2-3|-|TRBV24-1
TGTGCCACCAGTGATCCCAGGACAGGGGTAAAGCTAGATACGCAGTATTTT
CATSDPRTGVKLDTQYF
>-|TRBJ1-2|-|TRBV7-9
TGTGCCAGCAGCTCCGGGAATACCTATGGCTACACCTTC
CASSSGNTYGYTF
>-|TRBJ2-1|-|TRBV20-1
TGCAGTGCTAGAAGGCGGGGACACAATGAGCAGTTCTTC
CSARRRGHNEQFF
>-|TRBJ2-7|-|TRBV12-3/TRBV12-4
TGTGCCAGCAGCCCTCTGATCTCAACCTACGAGCAGTACTTC
CASSPLISTYEQYF
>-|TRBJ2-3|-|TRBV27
TGTGCCAGCAGTGAGGTTCTTAGCACAGATACGCAGTATTTT
CASSEVLSTDTQYF
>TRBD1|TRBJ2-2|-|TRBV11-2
TGTGCCAGCAGCTCCGTCGGACAGGACGGGAACACCGGGGAGCTGTTTTTT
CASSSVGQDGNTGELFF
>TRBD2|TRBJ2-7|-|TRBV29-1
TGCAGCGTTGAAGATCGGCGGGGGATAGACGAGCAGTACTTC
CSVEDRRGIDEQYF
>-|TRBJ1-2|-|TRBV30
TGTGCCTGGAGTGTTCTGGGGGGCTTTGGCTACACCTTC
CAWSVLGGFGYTF
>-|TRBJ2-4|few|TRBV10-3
TGTGCCATCAGTGAGGGCAGGTCGTCCCTACAAGCCAAAAACATTCAGTACTTC
CAISEGRSSLQAKNIQYF
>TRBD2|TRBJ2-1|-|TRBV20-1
TGCAGTGCTAAGCGGGAGGGCCGGGAGCGGTTCTTC
CSAKREGRERFF
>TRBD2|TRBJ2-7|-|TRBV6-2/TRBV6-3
TGTGCCAGCAGTCCACTAGCGGCCAAGGGCGAGCAGTACTTC
CASSPLAAKGEQYF
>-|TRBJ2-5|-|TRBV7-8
TGTGCCAGCAGCGCATGGGGGCGAGAAGGGACCCAGTACTTC
CASSAWGREGTQYF
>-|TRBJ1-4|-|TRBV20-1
TGCAGTGCTAGTCCCACAGGGTCTAATGAAAAACTGTTTTTT
CSASPTGSNEKLFF
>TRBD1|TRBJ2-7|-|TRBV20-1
TGCAGCGCTAGAGATGCGGACAGGGTCTACGAGCAGGACTTC
CSARDADRVYEQDF
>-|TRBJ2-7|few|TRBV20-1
TGCAGTGCTCGAGCCGGGAGTGGCTACGAGCAGTACTTC
CSARAGSGYEQYF
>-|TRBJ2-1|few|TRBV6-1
TGTGCCAGCAGTGAGGCTACAGGGGCCGGGGGCAATGAGCAGTTCTTC
CASSEATGAGGNEQFF
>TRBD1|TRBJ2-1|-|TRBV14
TGTGCCAGCAGCCAGAGGGACAGCAATGAGCAGTTCTTC
CASSQRDSNEQFF
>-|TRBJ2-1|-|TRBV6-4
TGTGCCAGCAGTGAGGGGGGAACAGGGTATAATGAGCAGTTCTTC
CASSEGGTGYNEQFF
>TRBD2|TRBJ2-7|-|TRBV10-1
TGCGCCAGCAGTGAGTCCGGGACTAAGCAGTACTTC
CASSESGTKQYF
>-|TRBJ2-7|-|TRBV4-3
TGCGCCAGCAGCATGGGTGCCAGAAGCTCCTACGAGCAGTACTTC
CASSMGARSSYEQYF
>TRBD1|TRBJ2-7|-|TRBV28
TGTGCCAGCAGTTCCGTCGACAGGGTCAACGAGCAGTACTTC
CASSSVDRVNEQYF
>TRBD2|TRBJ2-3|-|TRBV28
TGTGCCAGCAGTTCCATAGCGGGGGAGGATACGCAGTATTTT
CASSSIAGEDTQYF
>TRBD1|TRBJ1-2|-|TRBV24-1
TGTGCCACCAGTGACAATGACAGGGGGCTTAACTATGGCTACACCTTC
CATSDNDRGLNYGYTF
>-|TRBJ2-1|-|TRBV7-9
TGTGCCAGCAGTCGGGTAGCGCTTCGAAATGAGCAGTTCTTC
CASSRVALRNEQFF